This T cell receptor (beta chain) was profiled in a study of T cell changes during pregnancy in multiple sclerosis (dated by TCRdb to about 2019). At the level of the whole study: The study examined how the T cell repertoire changed over the course of pregnancy in women with multiple sclerosis.

Deletion took 0 bases off V and 5 bases off J, with a span of 14 bases between the germline ends. Via the germline V gene, CDR1 is LGHNA and CDR2 YSLEER. Including cysteine and phenylalanine, the CDR3 has 16 amino acids. Just the 48-base CDR3 DNA is kept, in frame starting at base 1. Comments on this clone: Its antigen remains unidentified. No base quality values were provided; no much bigger clone lies one nucleotide off.

To prepare the library, the immunoSEQ multiplex PCR assay was applied. TCRdb mirrors the immuneACCESS table, restricted to in-frame sequences. Some clones are absent from its copies; in checked studies, under half trace to an unresolved V gene, and the reason for the others is unknown. This sample lists about 56,000 clones; around nine tenths were detected once. The top ten clonotypes cover 5.3% of the sample. Sample: peripheral blood from another person, used as feeder cells. This clonotype was obtained from a human donor whose cells served as feeder cells for cultures in a pregnancy study. The rearranged segments are TRBV4-3 and TRBJ1-5; the D gene identity is not certain. The bases are TGCGCCAGCAGCCAAGATCTTGCGGGGTACGATCAGCCCCAGCATTTT. Its translation reads: CASSQDLAGYDQPQHF.